The 11 T cell receptor beta chains below all came from one sample that was sequenced in a study of CXCR3-negative and CXCR3-positive naive CD8 T cells. Study-wide findings and caveats: More hydrophobic TRB CDR3s were found in CXCR3-positive naive cells than in CXCR3-negative naive cells.

Their target antigens are unknown. Carrying UMI labels, the TRB cDNA libraries were prepared through 5' RACE. TCRdb re-called the 5' RACE reads; one entry per CDR3 protein, DNA not given. The sample table includes about 60,000 distinct CDR3 sequences. The sequencing sample was made of naive CXCR3+ CD8+ T cells from blood. Subset indicated: CD45RO-CCR7+CD27+CD95- naive CD8+ T cells expressing CXCR3 (TNR3+). The receptors stem from a human donor in good health. Some clones in this sample may be carry-over from other donors' samples.

The chain carries TRBV4-3 and TRBJ1-2; TCRdb picks TRBD1, but there is no DNA to check that call. CDR3 size: 15 residues. Germline-derived CDR1 and CDR2 are LGHNA and YSLEER. CDR3 in amino acids: CASSQDRTGAYGYTF.

The chain combines TRBV29-1 with TRBJ2-1; TCRdb calls TRBD2, which cannot be checked without DNA. The CDR3 is made up of 13 amino acids. Germline CDR1 and CDR2: SQVTM and ANQGSEA. The CDR3: CSVEGLAGLEQFF.

This chain connects TRBV4-3 to TRBJ2-7; TCRdb's D call, TRBD2, is unchecked because there is no DNA. Germline CDR1 reads LGHNA; CDR2 reads YSLEER. This CDR3 has 16 amino acids. The CDR3 loop is CASSEDSGSSSYEQYF.

The chain carries TRBV14 and TRBJ2-7; the TRBD1 assignment by TCRdb is unverifiable without DNA. Germline V gene sequence: CDR1 SGHDN, CDR2 FVKESK. This CDR3 is 13 amino acids long. CDR3: CASSLLTGSEQYF.

The chain couples TRBV7-9 to TRBJ2-5. The CDR3 extends over 12 amino acids. From germline, CDR1 is SEHNR and CDR2 FQNEAQ (reference sequence). CDR3 region: CASGSYQETQYF.

The V gene is TRBV5-6, the J gene TRBJ1-3. This CDR3 has 15 residues. Germline values: CDR1 SGHDT, CDR2 YYEEEE. CDR3 region: CASSFGVNPGNTIYF.

This rearrangement joins TRBV10-3 to TRBJ1-2; TCRdb's D gene call, TRBD1, goes unchecked for lack of DNA. Germline CDR1 and CDR2: ENHRY and SYGVKD. The CDR3 loop spans 17 amino acids. The CDR3 here is CAISAAPGQPLNYGYTF.

The V call is TRBV29-1, the J call TRBJ2-7; TCRdb names TRBD1, which stays unverified in the absence of DNA. This CDR3 is built from 15 residues. Germline assignment: CDR1 SQVTM and CDR2 ANQGSEA. CDR3 region: CSVEDWDRNHYEQYF.

The V and J genes are TRBV29-1 and TRBJ1-4; TCRdb's assignment of TRBD1 cannot be checked, as there is no DNA. The CDR3 loop spans 13 amino acids. Germline V CDR1 and CDR2: SQVTM, ANQGSEA. The CDR3 here is CSVVGKAGEKLFF.

CDR3: CASSQDPGTGGSPLHF. V and J are TRBV4-3 and TRBJ1-6; TCRdb gives TRBD1 as the D gene, but with no DNA this cannot be confirmed. Germline V gene lookup returns CDR1 LGHNA and CDR2 YSLEER. The CDR3 contains 16 residues.

CDR3 residues: CASSLRRGSGANVLTF. The chain joins TRBV27 to TRBJ2-6; the TCRdb call, TRBD1, lacks DNA for checking. CDR3 length: 16 residues. Germline V gene data show CDR1 as MNHEY and CDR2 as SMNVEV (reference sequence).